The sequence of this T cell receptor (beta chain) was determined in a study of shared clonotypes between healthy human individuals. The table lists this clone with a count of one. This probably arose from a read error, given a far larger clone one base away. Other DNA sequences of this sample code for an identical CDR3. V shed 0 bases, J shed 5 bases, and the junction held 8 bases outside the gene matches. The CDR3 contains 17 residues. Germline V gene sequence: CDR1 ENHRY, CDR2 SYGVKD. Researchers divided each subset's genomic DNA evenly across several immunoSEQ plates. The method was immunoSEQ multiplex PCR; TCRdb's version includes in-frame clones alone and lacks a portion of them. Among 90,000 to 150,000 clones listed, around 68% were seen once.

The chain employs TRBV10-3 and TRBJ2-1; 9 nucleotides line up with TRBD2. The clonotype originates from a woman aged 25-40 years in good health. What was sequenced was memory CD8+ T cells sorted from blood. Subset noted: CD45RO+ cells pooled with CCR7-negative TemRA cells. CDR3 sequence: CAISESRASGDHNEQFF. The CDR3 coding sequence is TGTGCCATCAGTGAGTCGAGGGCTAGCGGGGACCACAATGAGCAGTTCTTC.